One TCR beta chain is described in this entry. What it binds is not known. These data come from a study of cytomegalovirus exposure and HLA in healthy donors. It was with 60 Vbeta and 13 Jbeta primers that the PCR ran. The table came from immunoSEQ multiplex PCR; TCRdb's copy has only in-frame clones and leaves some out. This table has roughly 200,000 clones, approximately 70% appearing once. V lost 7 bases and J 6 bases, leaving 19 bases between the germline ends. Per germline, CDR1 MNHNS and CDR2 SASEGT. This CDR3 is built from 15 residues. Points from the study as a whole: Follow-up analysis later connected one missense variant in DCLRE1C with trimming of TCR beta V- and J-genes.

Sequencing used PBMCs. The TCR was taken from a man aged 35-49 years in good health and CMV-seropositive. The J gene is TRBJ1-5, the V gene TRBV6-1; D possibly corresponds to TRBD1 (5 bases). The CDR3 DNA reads TGTGCCAGCACCCCGACCTGGTCGGGGGGTCAGCCCCAGCATTTT. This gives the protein CASTPTWSGGQPQHF.